The clone carrying this T cell receptor (beta chain) was observed a single time. The antigen remains unidentified. PCR primers comprised 60 Vbeta and 13 Jbeta primers. Profiling relied on immunoSEQ multiplex PCR, and the TCRdb table lists in-frame clones only, not all of them. This table holds about 180,000 clones, around three quarters found once. Trimming took 2 bases from V and 8 from J, leaving 15 bases between them. The CDR3 is 14 residues long. The V gene's germline CDR1 is LNHDA and CDR2 SQIVND (reference sequence). These data are taken from a study of cytomegalovirus exposure and HLA in healthy donors. Donors were nominally healthy when sampled, though unrecorded immune exposures were likely. Study outcomes and limitations: Among donors in an Asian-associated ancestry cluster, a later analysis reportedly found fewer N-insertions than the roughly 610-donor mean. Across donors, sequencing depth was assumed by presence/absence analyses to be roughly uniform. A later analysis linked a missense variant in DCLRE1C to the trimming of TCR beta V and J genes.

Input material: PBMCs. The V call is TRBV19, the J call TRBJ1-2; perhaps TRBD1 as D (6 bases). This receptor was obtained from a woman between 40 and 50 years old in good health and CMV-seronegative. CDR3 bases: TGTGCCAGTAGTATAATCCCAGGGGAAGGAGGCTACACCTTC. Translated, it gives CASSIIPGEGGYTF.